These T cell receptor beta chains were read from a single sample in a study of blood T cell repertoires in COVID-19. Generated by immunoSEQ multiplex PCR, the TCRdb table keeps only in-frame clones and is missing some. Among about 59,000 clones listed, about nine tenths were seen once. The sequencing input was peripheral blood. These receptors all come from a human donor in a cohort sampled during active COVID-19. CDR3s include the opening cysteine and the closing phenylalanine or tryptophan. The D gene is left open where the match is weak. Rows give clone size only sometimes, using once, few, many, or a class for an expanded clone.

abundance,v_gene,d_gene,j_gene,CDR3nt,CDR3aa
NA,TRBV7-9,TRBD2,TRBJ2-2,TGTGCCAGCAGCACATGGACTAGCGGGAGCACCGGGGAGCTGTTTTTT,CASSTWTSGSTGELFF
NA,TRBV6-4,TRBD1,TRBJ2-7,TGTGCCAGCGGGGATCCGGGACAGGGGGAATACGAGCAGTACTTC,CASGDPGQGEYEQYF
NA,TRBV9,NA,TRBJ2-5,TGTGCCAGCAGCGTAGAGTTGGGGCGGCCCGAAAAAGAGACCCAGTACTTC,CASSVELGRPEKETQYF
NA,TRBV5-1,TRBD2,TRBJ2-3,TGCGCCAGCTCCTTGGGCGGGAGGCACGATACGCAGTATTTT,CASSLGGRHDTQYF
NA,TRBV27,TRBD1,TRBJ1-1,TGTGCCAGCAGTTTAGAGGGGGCCAGTGAAGCTTTCTTT,CASSLEGASEAFF
NA,TRBV7-3,TRBD2,TRBJ2-3,TGTGCCAGCAGCTTAATGGGACTAGCGGCTAGCACAGATACGCAGTATTTT,CASSLMGLAASTDTQYF
NA,TRBV27,NA,TRBJ2-7,TGTGCCAGCAGTTTAAGGGGGGGATACGAGCAGTACTTC,CASSLRGGYEQYF
NA,TRBV18,NA,TRBJ1-4,TGTGCCAGCTCAGGGACACCGAATGAAAAACTGTTTTTT,CASSGTPNEKLFF
NA,TRBV5-1,NA,TRBJ2-7,TGCGCCAGCACCGAAGGAGGTGGCTCCTACGAGCAGTACTTC,CASTEGGGSYEQYF
NA,TRBV5-1,NA,TRBJ1-1,TGCGCCAGCAACAGGCAACCTAACATGAAGCCGAACACTGAAGCTTTCTTT,CASNRQPNMKPNTEAFF
once,TRBV5-4,TRBD2,TRBJ2-7,TGTGCCAGCAGCATACGGACTAGCGGGCCCTACGAGCAGTACTTC,CASSIRTSGPYEQYF